Presented here are 31 T cell receptor beta chains from one specimen sequenced in a study of T cells after yellow fever vaccination. TCRdb passed the 5' RACE reads through MiXCR, listing each CDR3 protein once. The sample consists of a few hundred thousand distinct CDR3 sequences, 6.2% of them appearing once. Material: PBMCs, obtained 5 days after the yellow fever booster vaccination. The receptors here all came from a man in his thirties or forties who received the YFV17D yellow fever vaccine.

This clonotype was detected only a few times. V and J are TRBV9 and TRBJ2-1; the match to TRBD2 covers 14 bases. This CDR3 has 17 residues. The germline V gene has CDR1 SGDLS and CDR2 YYNGEE. Losses at the gene ends were 0 bases for V and 6 bases for J; bases not matched to a gene: 5. CDR3 protein: CASSVVGLAGGFNEQFF. The DNA of the CDR3 is TGTGCCAGCAGCGTAGTCGGACTAGCGGGAGGATTCAATGAGCAGTTCTTC. The full variable domain, rest sourced from reference TRBV9 and TRBJ2-1, is DSGVTQTPKHLITATGQRVTLRCSPRSGDLSVYWYQQSLDQGLQFLIQYYNGEERAKGNILERFSAQQFPDLHSELNLSSLELGDSALYFCASSVVGLAGGFNEQFFGPGTRLTVL.

The sample holds many counts of this clonotype. The chain employs TRBV12-3 or TRBV12-4 and TRBJ2-1, with 9 bases identical to TRBD2. The ends lost 6 bases at V and 4 bases at J; junction bases unmatched: 7. The CDR3 has 15 amino acids. The CDR3 region is CASSSFLAGYNEQFF. In DNA, the CDR3 is TGTGCCAGCAGCAGCTTCCTAGCGGGGTACAATGAGCAGTTCTTC.

This clonotype was seen at least ten times. The chain carries TRBV5-6 and TRBJ2-1; weak D call: TRBD2 (5 bases). V gave up 4 bases and J gave up 10 bases, with 15 bases separating them. The CDR3 is made up of 13 amino acids. Germline CDR1 reads SGHDT; CDR2 reads YYEEEE. CDR3 sequence: CASSKTLAIEQFF. The DNA for the CDR3 is TGTGCCAGCAGCAAAACTCTAGCAATCGAGCAGTTCTTC.

The rearrangement links TRBV5-4 to TRBJ2-3, with 9 bases that match TRBD1. The CDR3 has 16 amino acids. J gave up 2 bases and V 4 bases, and 8 bases lay outside the gene matches. Looked up from germline, CDR1 is SGHNT and CDR2 is YYREEE (reference sequence). The CDR3, as DNA: TGTGCCAGCAGCAAAGGGGGACAGGGTCTCACAGATACGCAGTATTTT. It encodes CASSKGGQGLTDTQYF.

This chain joins TRBV5-6 and TRBJ2-2; no reliable D call. V lost 4 bases to trimming and J lost 6 bases, with 10 bases between them. Per the germline V gene, CDR1 is SGHDT and CDR2 is YYEEEE. The CDR3 loop spans 13 amino acids. CDR3 in amino acids: CASSLASAGELFF. CDR3 in DNA: TGTGCCAGCAGCCTCGCGTCGGCCGGGGAGCTGTTTTTT.

The chain employs TRBV7-2 and TRBJ1-2; 7 positions agree with TRBD1. The CDR3 is made up of 15 amino acids. V lost 5 bases, J lost 6 bases, and 12 bases stayed unmatched. Germline assignment: CDR1 SGHTA and CDR2 FQGNSA. CDR3 loop: CASSERDSGRHGYTF. The CDR3 nucleotides read TGTGCCAGCAGCGAACGGGACAGCGGAAGACATGGCTACACCTTC.

In the case of this clonotype: One end of the junction fails to match germline, which may point to a read error. The chain recombines TRBV5-4 with TRBJ2-2; 10 nucleotides match TRBD2. The CDR3 runs 16 residues. The germline V gene has CDR1 SGHNT and CDR2 YYREEE (reference sequence). The CDR3 loop reads CASSSYSGRNPGELFF. The CDR3 DNA follows: TGTGCCAGCAGCTCCTATAGCGGGAGGAACCCCGGGGAGCTGTTTTTT.

As for this clonotype: The junction and the germline gene differ at one end; a read error may be behind it. J is TRBJ2-5 and V is TRBV5-1, with D possibly matching TRBD1 (6 bases). CDR1 is SGHRS, CDR2 YFSETQ, per germline. The CDR3 is 14 amino acids. CDR3 bases: TGCTCCAGCAGCTTGGCCACAGGACAGGAGACCCAGTACTTC. Protein sequence: CSSSLATGQETQYF. The entire variable domain, with the rest obtained from reference TRBV5-1 and TRBJ2-5, is as follows: KAGVTQTPRYLIKTRGQQVTLSCSPISGHRSVSWYQQTPGQGLQFLFEYFSETQRNKGNFPGRFSGRQFSNSRSEMNVSTLELGDSALYLCSSSLATGQETQYFGPGTRLLVL.

V gene TRBV7-2 combines with J gene TRBJ2-5, with 8 bases that match TRBD1. The CDR3 has 15 amino acids. Germline V gene sequence: CDR1 SGHTA, CDR2 FQGNSA. The trim removed 5 bases at V and 1 base at J, leaving 6 bases unmatched. CDR3 nucleotide sequence: TGTGCCAGCAGCGTAGGACAGGGCCGCCAAGAGACCCAGTACTTC. Its protein product is CASSVGQGRQETQYF.

This clonotype occurred many times. V gene TRBV6-4 combines with J gene TRBJ2-5; D remains ambiguous. Trimming stripped 4 bases from V and 5 bases from J, with 5 bases between. Germline lookup yields CDR1 MRHNA and CDR2 SNTAGT. The CDR3 is 11 residues long. The CDR3 spells CASSGWETQYF. The DNA for the CDR3 is TGTGCCAGCAGTGGCTGGGAGACCCAGTACTTC.

The V and J genes are TRBV10-2 and TRBJ2-7; TRBD2 aligns across 7 bases. V lost 0 bases to trimming and J lost 5 bases; unmatched junction nucleotides: 7. Germline V CDR1 and CDR2: WSHSY, SAAADI. CDR3 length: 15 residues. The DNA for the CDR3 is TGCGCCAGCAGTGAGTCGTGGGAGGGCCGGGACGAGCAGTACTTC. Translated: CASSESWEGRDEQYF.

This chain uses TRBV5-1 with TRBJ2-5; D remains ambiguous. Germline values: CDR1 SGHRS, CDR2 YFSETQ. Trimming took 7 bases from V and 5 from J, leaving 15 bases between them. The CDR3 has 13 residues. CDR3 sequence: CASSSGSSETQYF. DNA of the CDR3: TGCGCCAGCTCGAGTGGGTCCTCCGAGACCCAGTACTTC.

This chain connects TRBV6-2 or TRBV6-3 to TRBJ2-1; 9 bases map to TRBD2. This CDR3 comprises 17 residues. The V and J ends lost 5 bases and 5 bases, in that order; junction bases with no gene match: 13. Germline CDR1 MNHEY, CDR2 SVGEGT. The CDR3 nucleotides read TGTGCCAGCAGTCCAATGGCCGGGACTAGCACGAACAATGAGCAGTTCTTC. Residues: CASSPMAGTSTNNEQFF.

The chain is built from TRBV5-1 and TRBJ2-2; D may correspond to TRBD1 or TRBD2 (6 bases each). V lost 0 bases to trimming and J lost 0 bases, with 21 bases between them. Looked up from germline, CDR1 is SGHRS and CDR2 is YFSETQ. This CDR3 has 20 residues. CDR3 region: CASSLGLGGGPNANTGELFF. In DNA, the CDR3 is TGCGCCAGCAGCTTGGGGTTAGGGGGAGGCCCCAATGCGAACACCGGGGAGCTGTTTTTT.

This clonotype was detected many times. The chain uses TRBV9 and TRBJ2-5; D is perhaps TRBD2 (5 bases). The CDR3 is 12 residues long. CDR1 SGDLS and CDR2 YYNGEE come from the germline V gene. Trimming removed 4 bases from V and 5 bases from J, with 9 bases in between. CDR3 region: CASSRGEETQYF. CDR3 nucleotides: TGTGCCAGCAGCCGGGGTGAGGAGACCCAGTACTTC.

This clonotype was recorded at least ten times. The chain recombines TRBV7-2 with TRBJ2-7; either TRBD1 or TRBD2 may fit D (6 bases each). Germline V gives CDR1 SGHTA, CDR2 FQGNSA. The V and J ends lost 5 bases and 4 bases respectively, with 18 bases between them. The CDR3 runs to 15 residues. In DNA, the CDR3 is TGTGCCAGCAGCGACCCGGGCAGGGGAGGTTACGAGCAGTACTTC. This translates into CASSDPGRGGYEQYF.

This clonotype was seen at least ten times. This chain uses TRBV6-1 with TRBJ2-1; D not resolved. CDR3 length equals 15 residues. The germline V and J ends were trimmed by 2 bases and 0 bases, with 8 bases remaining between them. Germline-derived CDR1 and CDR2 are MNHNS and SASEGT. CDR3 nucleotides: TGTGCCAGCAGTGAATCGGTGGGCTCCTACAATGAGCAGTTCTTC. Its translation: CASSESVGSYNEQFF.

This clonotype showed up many times. The chain combines TRBV6-6 with TRBJ2-7; D is unclear. This CDR3 is built from 11 residues. Between the trimmed V and J ends, which lost 5 bases and 4 bases, there was a span of 6 bases. The germline gives CDR1 MNHNY, CDR2 SVGAGI (reference sequence). The CDR3 DNA follows: TGTGCCAGCAGTCATCGATACGAGCAGTACTTC. As protein: CASSHRYEQYF.

Regarding this clonotype: A read error may explain this, as a much larger clone is one base away. V usage is TRBV12-3 or TRBV12-4 and J usage is TRBJ2-2, with a weak D call TRBD2 (6 bases). The CDR3 is 16 amino acids. Trimming removed 3 bases from V and 6 bases from J, with 17 bases in between. CDR3 amino acids: CASSLWLTGVPGELFF. The CDR3 region has the DNA TGTGCCAGCAGTTTGTGGCTAACGGGAGTCCCCGGGGAGCTGTTTTTT.

This clonotype was counted between two and nine times. The chain employs TRBV28 and TRBJ2-7; D not resolved. This CDR3 contains 14 residues. Trimming removed 4 bases at V and 0 bases at J, with 10 bases between. The germline V gene has CDR1 MDHEN and CDR2 SYDVKM. CDR3 region: CASSSGGISYEQYF. The CDR3 nucleotides read TGTGCCAGCAGTTCAGGTGGGATCTCCTACGAGCAGTACTTC.

There are many counts of this clonotype. The V gene is TRBV10-3, the J gene TRBJ2-3, with 10 bases aligning to TRBD2. Trimming removed 8 bases from V and 1 base from J; junction bases left unmatched: 3. Germline values: CDR1 ENHRY, CDR2 SYGVKD. This CDR3 comprises 14 residues. CDR3 protein: CAIGGTSGTDTQYF. The CDR3 nucleotides read TGTGCCATCGGGGGGACTAGCGGCACAGATACGCAGTATTTT.

This clonotype came up many times. J is TRBJ2-5 and V is TRBV5-1; D is perhaps TRBD2 (5 bases). CDR1 is SGHRS, CDR2 YFSETQ, per germline. Trimming removed 0 bases at V and 1 base at J, with 13 bases between. The CDR3 spans 16 residues. CDR3 region: CASSLAGGGIQETQYF. DNA for the CDR3: TGCGCCAGCAGCTTGGCGGGCGGAGGCATCCAAGAGACCCAGTACTTC.

The sample holds many counts of this clonotype. V and J are TRBV12-3 or TRBV12-4 and TRBJ2-2, with unresolved D. CDR3 size: 14 residues. V lost 7 bases to trimming and J lost 5 bases, with 14 bases between them. The CDR3 bases are TGTGCCAGCACGTCTTTATCATCAACCGGGGAGCTGTTTTTT. This codes for CASTSLSSTGELFF.

This clonotype was counted ten times or more. The CDR3 coding sequence is TGTGCCAGCAGTTTTAAGGCCACAGATACGCAGTATTTT. Its translation is CASSFKATDTQYF. V is TRBV27 and J is TRBJ2-3, with D uncertain. Germline V CDR1 and CDR2: MNHEY, SMNVEV (reference sequence). V was cut by 3 bases and J by 2 bases, with 6 bases left in between. This CDR3 is built from 13 residues.

A few counts support this clonotype. V and J are TRBV14 and TRBJ2-1, with 7 bases aligning to TRBD2. The ends lost 7 bases at V and 5 bases at J; junction bases unmatched: 8. The CDR3 spans 14 residues. CDR1 is SGHDN and CDR2 is FVKESK in the germline V gene. The CDR3 here is CASKRLAENNEQFF. The CDR3 DNA reads TGTGCCAGCAAGAGACTAGCAGAAAACAATGAGCAGTTCTTC. The full variable domain, its missing parts supplied by reference TRBV14 and TRBJ2-1, is EAGVTQFPSHSVIEKGQTVTLRCDPISGHDNLYWYRRVMGKEIKFLLHFVKESKQDESGMPNNRFLAERTGGTYSTLKVQPAELEDSGVYFCASKRLAENNEQFFGPGTRLTVL.

This clonotype was seen only a few times. The chain carries TRBV20-1 and TRBJ2-5; D gene uncertain. The CDR3 is 14 residues long. Trimming stripped 3 bases from V and 2 bases from J, with 13 bases between. Germline CDR1 and CDR2: DFQATT and SNEGSKA (reference sequence). In DNA, the CDR3 is TGCAGTGCTAGTAGGTTTCGGCCGCAAGAGACCCAGTACTTC. Translating it yields CSASRFRPQETQYF.

A few counts support this clonotype. The chain combines TRBV11-2 with TRBJ2-2; TRBD1 or TRBD2 may be the D gene (6 bases each). The CDR3 is made up of 18 amino acids. V lost 5 bases and J 4 bases, leaving 23 bases between the germline ends. Germline lookup yields CDR1 SGHAT and CDR2 FQNNGV. The CDR3 region has the DNA TGTGCCAGCAGCCCTACCACGGGGGCAGCGGCTGGCACCGGGGAGCTGTTTTTT. It translates to CASSPTTGAAAGTGELFF. Based on the CDR3 plus reference TRBV11-2 and TRBJ2-2, the full variable domain is EAGVAQSPRYKIIEKRQSVAFWCNPISGHATLYWYQQILGQGPKLLIQFQNNGVVDDSQLPKDRFSAERLKGVDSTLKIQPAKLEDSAVYLCASSPTTGAAAGTGELFFGEGSRLTVL.

This clonotype was detected only a few times. V usage is TRBV12-3 or TRBV12-4 and J usage is TRBJ1-2; D perhaps matches TRBD1 (6 bases). Trimming cost V 2 bases and J 7 bases, with 17 bases left between them. This CDR3 has 15 amino acids. The CDR3 bases are TGTGCCAGCAGTTTAAGGGTTGGGGGCCCCCCTGGCTACACCTTC. It is translated as CASSLRVGGPPGYTF.

The chain uses TRBV7-2 and TRBJ1-5; the D gene is possibly TRBD1 (6 bases). The CDR3 sequence is 12 residues long. Germline values: CDR1 SGHTA, CDR2 FQGNSA. The V end lost 6 bases, the J end lost 5 bases, and 8 bases lay between the germline ends. DNA for the CDR3: TGTGCCAGCAGTCAGGGGCATCAGCCCCAGCATTTT. It translates to CASSQGHQPQHF.

This chain links TRBV5-4 with TRBJ2-7; D possibly uses TRBD1 or TRBD2 (6 bases each). The germline V gene has CDR1 SGHNT and CDR2 YYREEE (reference sequence). The CDR3 is 13 residues long. Trimming took 4 bases from V and 5 from J, leaving 13 bases between them. The CDR3 sequence is CASSPPRGDEQYF. The CDR3 DNA follows: TGTGCCAGCAGCCCCCCGAGGGGGGACGAGCAGTACTTC.

The chain couples TRBV7-8 to TRBJ2-7; no definite D call. There are 12 residues in the CDR3. Trimming took 3 bases from V and 3 from J, leaving 6 bases between them. Germline V gives CDR1 SGHVS, CDR2 FQNEAQ. The CDR3 spells CASSFWSYEQYF. In DNA form, the CDR3 reads TGTGCCAGCAGCTTTTGGAGCTACGAGCAGTACTTC. Full variable domain (missing parts from reference TRBV7-8 and TRBJ2-7): GAGVSQSPRYKVAKRGQDVALRCDPISGHVSLFWYQQALGQGPEFLTYFQNEAQLDKSGLPSDRFFAERPEGSVSTLKIQRTQQEDSAVYLCASSFWSYEQYFGPGTRLTVT.